This T cell receptor (beta chain) was sequenced for a study of T cells in localized non-small cell lung cancer. General study results and limits: Density of T cells in blood, when higher, went with longer overall survival.

TCRdb's table, derived via immunoSEQ multiplex PCR, lists solely in-frame clones and lacks some. This sample has under 25,000 clones, with roughly 89% found just once. Regarding this clone: Antigen specificity is unknown.

V lost 4 bases to trimming and J lost 1 base, with 17 bases between them. The CDR3 has 17 residues. Germline CDR1 and CDR2: LNHDA and SQIVND (reference sequence). The sample consisted of peripheral blood, taken before any cancer treatment. The receptor comes from a man aged 40 to 70 with stage I squamous cell lung carcinoma. The chain uses TRBV19 and TRBJ1-3; a possible D gene is TRBD1 (5 bases). DNA of the CDR3: TGTGCCAGTAGTAGTGGTACGGGGGTCGGATCTGGAAACACCATATATTTT. This gives the protein CASSSGTGVGSGNTIYF.